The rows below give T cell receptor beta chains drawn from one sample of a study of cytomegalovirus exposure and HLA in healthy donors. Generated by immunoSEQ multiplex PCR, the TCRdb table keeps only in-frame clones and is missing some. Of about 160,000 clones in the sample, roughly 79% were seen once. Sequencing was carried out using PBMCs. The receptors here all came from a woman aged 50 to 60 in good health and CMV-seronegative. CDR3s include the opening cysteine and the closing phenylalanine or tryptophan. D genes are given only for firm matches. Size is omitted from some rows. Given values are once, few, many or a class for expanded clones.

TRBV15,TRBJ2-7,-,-,TGTGCCACCAGCGCCCGGAGCGTCGACGAGCAGTACTTC,CATSARSVDEQYF
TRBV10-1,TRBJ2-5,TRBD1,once,TGCGCCAGCAGTGAGGGACAGGGGGCTGGAGAGACCCAGTACTTC,CASSEGQGAGETQYF
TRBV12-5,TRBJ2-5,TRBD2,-,TGTGCTAGTGGACGTTGGCTAGCGGGAGGAATCCAAGAGACCCAGTACTTC,CASGRWLAGGIQETQYF
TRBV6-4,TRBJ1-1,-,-,TGTGCCAGCATTGGACGGACTAACACTGAAGCTTTCTTT,CASIGRTNTEAFF
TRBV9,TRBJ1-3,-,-,TGTGCCAGCAGCGTCCCCGGGGGAAACACCATATATTTT,CASSVPGGNTIYF
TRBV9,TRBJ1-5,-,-,TGTGCCAGCAGCATCAGCGGGGCGGGATCGCCCCAGCATTTT,CASSISGAGSPQHF
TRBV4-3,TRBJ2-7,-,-,TGCGCCAGCAGCCAAGAGACTTATCCCCCAAGCCCCTACGAGCAGTACTTC,CASSQETYPPSPYEQYF
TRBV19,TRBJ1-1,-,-,TGTGCCAGTAGTATAGGGAGAGTAAGAATCACTGAAGCTTTCTTT,CASSIGRVRITEAFF
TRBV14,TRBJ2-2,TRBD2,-,TGTGCCAGCAGCCAAGATATCAGCGGGGTAGTCACCGGGGAGCTGTTTTTT,CASSQDISGVVTGELFF
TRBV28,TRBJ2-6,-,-,TGTGCCAGCAGTTTGGGGGGGCGAAGAAGCTCTGGGGCCAACGTCCTGACTTTC,CASSLGGRRSSGANVLTF
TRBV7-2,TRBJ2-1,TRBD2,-,TGTGCCAGCAGCTTAGTGTCACTAGCGGTCTACAATGAGCAGTTCTTC,CASSLVSLAVYNEQFF
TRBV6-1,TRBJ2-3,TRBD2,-,TGTGCCAGCGGAGGACTAGCGGGAGGTGGAGATACGCAGTATTTT,CASGGLAGGGDTQYF
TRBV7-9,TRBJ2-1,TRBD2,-,TGTGCCAGCAGCTATGGGACTAGCGGGATGCTGGGGGAGCAGTTCTTC,CASSYGTSGMLGEQFF
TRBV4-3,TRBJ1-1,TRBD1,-,TGCGCCAGCAGCCAGACTATAGGACAGGGAGACACTGAAGCTTTCTTT,CASSQTIGQGDTEAFF
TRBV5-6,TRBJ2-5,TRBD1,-,TGTGCCAGCAGCTTGGCGTCAGCAGGGGGTCGGGAGACCCAGTACTTC,CASSLASAGGRETQYF
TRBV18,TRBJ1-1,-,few,TGTGCCAGCTCACCTCTTACAGGGAACACTGAAGCTTTCTTT,CASSPLTGNTEAFF
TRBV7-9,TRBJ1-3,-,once,TGTGCCAGCAGCTTAGATGGGGGCCCGCTAAACACCATATATTTT,CASSLDGGPLNTIYF
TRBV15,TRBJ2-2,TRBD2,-,TGTGCCACCAGCAGGACTTTAGCGGGGGGGAGTGGGGGGGAGCTGTTTTTT,CATSRTLAGGSGGELFF
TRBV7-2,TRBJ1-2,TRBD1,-,TGTGCCAGCAGTACAGGGGGTTATGGCTACACCTTC,CASSTGGYGYTF
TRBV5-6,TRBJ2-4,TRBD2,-,TGTGCCAGCAGCGCGGGGGGATCGAGCAAAAACATTCAGTACTTC,CASSAGGSSKNIQYF
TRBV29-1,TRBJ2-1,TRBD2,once,TGCAGCGTTGATCCTAGCGGTGCCTACAATGAGCAGTTCTTC,CSVDPSGAYNEQFF
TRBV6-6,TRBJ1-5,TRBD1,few,TGTGCCAGCAGTGGGACAGGGACCAGCAATCAGCCCCAGCATTTT,CASSGTGTSNQPQHF
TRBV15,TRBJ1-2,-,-,TGTGCCACCAGCAGAGCCGGGGGGGATAGAGGCTACACCTTC,CATSRAGGDRGYTF
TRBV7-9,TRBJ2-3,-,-,TGTGCCAGCAGCTTAGTCGTTAGCGTGAAAAGCACAGATACGCAGTATTTT,CASSLVVSVKSTDTQYF
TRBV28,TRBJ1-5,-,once,TGTGCCAGCAGCCAATCCAATCAGCCCCAGCATTTT,CASSQSNQPQHF
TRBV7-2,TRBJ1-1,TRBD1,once,TGTGCCAGCAGCTTAGAACAGGGGGCGCGGAGCACTGAAGCTTTCTTT,CASSLEQGARSTEAFF
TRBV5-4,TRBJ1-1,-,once,TGTGCCAGCAGTCAGGGCCAGGGGTGGGGCACTGAAGCTTTCTTT,CASSQGQGWGTEAFF
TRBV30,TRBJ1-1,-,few,TGTGCCTGGAACCGGGCGGGGTATGTGACTGAAGCTTTCTTT,CAWNRAGYVTEAFF
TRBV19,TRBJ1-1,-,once,TGTGCCAGTAGTATAGATAGTATCGGCACTGAAGCTTTCTTT,CASSIDSIGTEAFF
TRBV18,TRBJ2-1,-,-,TGTGCCAGCTCGGCCGCCCCCGGGGACAATGAGCAGTTCTTC,CASSAAPGDNEQFF
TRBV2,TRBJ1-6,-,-,TGTGCCAGCAGTGAAGTGGAGAATTCACCCCTCCACTTT,CASSEVENSPLHF
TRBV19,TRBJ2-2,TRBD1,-,TGTGCCAGTAGTATCCGACAGGGGGCTGACACCGGGGAGCTGTTTTTT,CASSIRQGADTGELFF
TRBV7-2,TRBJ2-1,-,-,TGTGCCAGCAGTTGGCAGGGGCCTGGATCCTACAATGAGCAGTTCTTC,CASSWQGPGSYNEQFF
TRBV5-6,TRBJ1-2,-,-,TGTGCCAGCAGCTCGGGGGTGGGAGGTGGCTACACCTTC,CASSSGVGGGYTF
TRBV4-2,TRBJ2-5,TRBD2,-,TGTGCCAGCAGCCCCCTACTAGCGAGTAATCAAGAGACCCAGTACTTC,CASSPLLASNQETQYF
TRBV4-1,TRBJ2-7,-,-,TGCGCCAGCAGCCTCCTAGGAGGGGAGCAGTACTTC,CASSLLGGEQYF
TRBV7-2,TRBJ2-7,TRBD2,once,TGTGCCAGCAGCTTAGTCAGCTCGGCGGGGGGTTCCTACGAGCAGTACTTC,CASSLVSSAGGSYEQYF
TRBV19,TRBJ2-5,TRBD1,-,TGTGCCAGTAGCGACAGGGGGCTCGAGACCCAGTACTTC,CASSDRGLETQYF
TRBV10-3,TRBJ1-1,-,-,TGTGCCATCAGTAGAGACGGGGACACTGAAGCTTTCTTT,CAISRDGDTEAFF
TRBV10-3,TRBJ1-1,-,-,TGTGCCATCAGTGAGGCTGACATACGCACTGAAGCTTTCTTT,CAISEADIRTEAFF
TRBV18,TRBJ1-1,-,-,TGTGCCAGCTCACCTCAGGACATGAACACTGAAGCTTTCTTT,CASSPQDMNTEAFF
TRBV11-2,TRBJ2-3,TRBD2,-,TGTGCCAGCAGCCCGGGAGCGGGAGCTGCAGATACGCAGTATTTT,CASSPGAGAADTQYF
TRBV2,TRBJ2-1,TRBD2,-,TGTGCCAGCCTCTCGATAGCGGGGTACCCTGAGCAGTTCTTC,CASLSIAGYPEQFF